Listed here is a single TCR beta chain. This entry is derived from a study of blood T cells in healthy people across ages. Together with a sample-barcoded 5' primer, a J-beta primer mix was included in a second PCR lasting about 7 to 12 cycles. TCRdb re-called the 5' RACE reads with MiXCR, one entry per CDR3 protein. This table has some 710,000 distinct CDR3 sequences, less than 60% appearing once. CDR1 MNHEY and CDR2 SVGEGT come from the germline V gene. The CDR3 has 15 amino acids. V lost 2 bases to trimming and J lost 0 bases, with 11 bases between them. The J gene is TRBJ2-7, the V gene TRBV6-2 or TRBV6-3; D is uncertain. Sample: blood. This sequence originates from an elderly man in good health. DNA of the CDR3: TGTGCCAGCAGTTACGCGACCCAAAGCTCCTACGAGCAGTACTTC. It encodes CASSYATQSSYEQYF.